Many counts were recorded for the clone carrying this T cell receptor (beta chain). TCRbeta library construction was performed incorporating unique molecular identifiers. TCRdb analysed the PCR reads with MiXCR anew, one entry per CDR3 protein. This sample has a few hundred thousand distinct CDR3 sequences, with about a tenth found just once. Trimming took 6 bases from V and 5 from J, leaving 16 bases between them. This CDR3 comprises 13 residues. Germline V gene sequence: CDR1 SQVTM, CDR2 ANQGSEA. This entry comes from a study of T-cell reconstitution after alpha-beta-depleted transplantation in children.

The chain employs TRBV29-1 and TRBJ2-5; a weak D match, TRBD1 (6 bases). Sequences were derived from PBMCs from the stem cell graft donor, sampled from the stem cell graft. The TCR originated in a human donor who donated a stem cell graft to a child with acute lymphoblastic leukemia. The CDR3 sequence is CSVGQNIKETQYF. The CDR3 bases are TGCAGCGTCGGACAGAACATTAAGGAGACCCAGTACTTC.